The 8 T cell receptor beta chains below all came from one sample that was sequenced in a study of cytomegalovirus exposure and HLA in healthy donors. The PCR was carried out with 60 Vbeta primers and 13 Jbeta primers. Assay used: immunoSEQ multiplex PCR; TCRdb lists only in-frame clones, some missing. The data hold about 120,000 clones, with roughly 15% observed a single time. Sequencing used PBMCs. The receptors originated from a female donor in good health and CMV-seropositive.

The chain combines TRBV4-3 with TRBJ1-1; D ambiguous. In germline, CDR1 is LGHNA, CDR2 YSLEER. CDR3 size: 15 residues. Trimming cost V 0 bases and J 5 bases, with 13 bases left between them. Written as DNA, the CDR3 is TGCGCCAGCAGCCAAGATAACACCTTACGAACTGAAGCTTTCTTT. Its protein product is CASSQDNTLRTEAFF.

The CDR3 region has the DNA TGTGCCAGCAGCCAAGATGAGGGGCGGGGGGACAATCAGCCCCAGCATTTT. Residues: CASSQDEGRGDNQPQHF. The chain combines TRBV4-2 with TRBJ1-5, with a weak D call TRBD1 (5 bases). V gave up 0 bases and J gave up 3 bases, with 15 bases separating them. Per the germline V gene, CDR1 is LGHNA and CDR2 is YNFKEQ. The CDR3 contains 17 residues.

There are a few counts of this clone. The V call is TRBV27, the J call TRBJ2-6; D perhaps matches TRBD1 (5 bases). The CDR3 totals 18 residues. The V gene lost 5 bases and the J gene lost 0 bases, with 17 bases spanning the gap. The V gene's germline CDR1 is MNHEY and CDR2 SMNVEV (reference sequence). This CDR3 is CASSTWGYTISGANVLTF. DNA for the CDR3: TGTGCCAGCAGTACCTGGGGCTATACAATCTCTGGGGCCAACGTCCTGACTTTC.

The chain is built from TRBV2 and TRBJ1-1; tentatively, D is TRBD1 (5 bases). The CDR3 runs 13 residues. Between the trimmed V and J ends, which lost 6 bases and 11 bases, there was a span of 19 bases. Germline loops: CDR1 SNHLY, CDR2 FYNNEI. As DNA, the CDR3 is TGTGCCAGCAGCACCCTCAGGGAAAAACAGGCTTTCTTT. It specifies CASSTLREKQAFF.

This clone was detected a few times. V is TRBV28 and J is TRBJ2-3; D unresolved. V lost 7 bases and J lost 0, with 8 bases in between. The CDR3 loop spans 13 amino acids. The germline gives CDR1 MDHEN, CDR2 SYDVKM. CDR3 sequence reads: CASTRLSTDTQYF. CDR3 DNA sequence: TGTGCCAGCACAAGACTCAGCACAGATACGCAGTATTTT.

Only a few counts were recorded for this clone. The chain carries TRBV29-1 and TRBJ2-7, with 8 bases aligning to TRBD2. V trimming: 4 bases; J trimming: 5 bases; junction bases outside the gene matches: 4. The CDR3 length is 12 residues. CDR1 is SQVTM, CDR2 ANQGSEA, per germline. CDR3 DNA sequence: TGCAGCGTTGGACTAGCGCGGCACGAGCAGTACTTC. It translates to CSVGLARHEQYF.

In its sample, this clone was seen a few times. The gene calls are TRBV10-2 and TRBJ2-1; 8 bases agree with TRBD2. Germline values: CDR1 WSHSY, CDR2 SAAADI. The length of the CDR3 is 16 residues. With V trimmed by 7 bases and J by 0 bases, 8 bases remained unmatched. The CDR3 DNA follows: TGCGCCAGCATCGGAGCGGGGGAGAGCTCCTACAATGAGCAGTTCTTC. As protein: CASIGAGESSYNEQFF.

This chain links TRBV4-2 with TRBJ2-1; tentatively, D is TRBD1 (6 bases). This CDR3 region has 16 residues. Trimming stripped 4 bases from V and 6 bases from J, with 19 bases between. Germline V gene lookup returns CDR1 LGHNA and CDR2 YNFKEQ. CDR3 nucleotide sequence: TGTGCCAGCAGCCCTAGGGCAGGGGAAAGGACCAATGAGCAGTTCTTC. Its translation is CASSPRAGERTNEQFF.